This T cell receptor beta chain came from a study of CD8 T cells in Susac syndrome. The CDR3 spans 18 residues. V gave up 7 bases and J gave up 1 base, with 20 bases separating them. CDR1 is MGHRA and CDR2 is YSYEKL in the germline V gene. It was with random hexamers that 0.5 to 1 ug RNA was reverse transcribed. TCRdb passed the immunoSEQ multiplex PCR reads through MiXCR, listing each CDR3 protein once. Of about 250,000 distinct CDR3 sequences in the sample, around 95% were seen once. Material for sequencing was CD4+ T cells from PBMCs. The gene calls are TRBV4-1 and TRBJ2-6, with D unclear. The sequence was collected from a human donor with multiple sclerosis. This CDR3 reads CASTFWPSLGSGANVLTF. In nucleotides, the CDR3 is TGCGCCAGCACTTTTTGGCCGTCCTTGGGATCTGGGGCCAACGTCCTGACTTTC.